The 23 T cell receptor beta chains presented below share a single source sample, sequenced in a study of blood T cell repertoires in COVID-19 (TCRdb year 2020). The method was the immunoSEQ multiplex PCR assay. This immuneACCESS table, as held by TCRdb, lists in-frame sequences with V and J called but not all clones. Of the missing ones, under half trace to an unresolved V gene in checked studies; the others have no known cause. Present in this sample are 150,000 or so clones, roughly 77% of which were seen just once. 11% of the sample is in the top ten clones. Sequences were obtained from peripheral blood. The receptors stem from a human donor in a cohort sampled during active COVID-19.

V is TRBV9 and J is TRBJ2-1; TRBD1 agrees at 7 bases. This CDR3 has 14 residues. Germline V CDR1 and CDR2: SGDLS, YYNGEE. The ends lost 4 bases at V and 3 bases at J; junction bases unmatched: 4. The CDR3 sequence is CASSFRDSYNEQFF. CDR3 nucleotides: TGTGCCAGCAGCTTCAGGGACAGCTACAATGAGCAGTTCTTC. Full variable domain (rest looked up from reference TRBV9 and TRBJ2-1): DSGVTQTPKHLITATGQRVTLRCSPRSGDLSVYWYQQSLDQGLQFLIQYYNGEERAKGNILERFSAQQFPDLHSELNLSSLELGDSALYFCASSFRDSYNEQFFGPGTRLTVL.

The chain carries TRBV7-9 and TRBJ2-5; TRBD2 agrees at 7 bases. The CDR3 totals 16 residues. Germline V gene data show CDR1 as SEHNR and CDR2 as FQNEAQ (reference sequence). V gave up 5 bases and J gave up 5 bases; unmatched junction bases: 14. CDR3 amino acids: CASSLTSGRVGETQYF. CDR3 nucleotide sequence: TGTGCCAGCAGCCTCACTAGTGGGAGGGTCGGTGAGACCCAGTACTTC.

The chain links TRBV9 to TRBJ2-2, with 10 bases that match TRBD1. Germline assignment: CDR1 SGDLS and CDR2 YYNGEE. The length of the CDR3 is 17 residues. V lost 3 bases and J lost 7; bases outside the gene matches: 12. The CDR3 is CASSAGLGTGAVGELFF. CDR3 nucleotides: TGTGCCAGCAGCGCGGGCTTAGGGACAGGGGCGGTCGGGGAGCTGTTTTTT.

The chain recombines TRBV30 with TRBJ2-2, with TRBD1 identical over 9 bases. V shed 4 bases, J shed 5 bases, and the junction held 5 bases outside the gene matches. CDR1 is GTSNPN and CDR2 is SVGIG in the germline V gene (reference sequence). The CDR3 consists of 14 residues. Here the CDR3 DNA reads TGTGCCTGGACCTTGACAGGGGGTACCGGGGAGCTGTTTTTT. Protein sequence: CAWTLTGGTGELFF.

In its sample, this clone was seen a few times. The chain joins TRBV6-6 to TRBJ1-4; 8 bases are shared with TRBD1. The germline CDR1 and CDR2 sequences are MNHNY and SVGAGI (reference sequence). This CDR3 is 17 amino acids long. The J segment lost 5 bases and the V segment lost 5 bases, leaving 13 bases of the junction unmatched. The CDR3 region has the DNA TGTGCCAGCAGTCACAGGGGGAACTGGGGGGCAAATGAAAAACTGTTTTTT. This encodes CASSHRGNWGANEKLFF.

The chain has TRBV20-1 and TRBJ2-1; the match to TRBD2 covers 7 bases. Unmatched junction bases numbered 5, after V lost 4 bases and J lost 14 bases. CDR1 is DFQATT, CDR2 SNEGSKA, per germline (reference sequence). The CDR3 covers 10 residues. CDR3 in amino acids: CSAIGEGEFF. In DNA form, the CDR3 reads TGCAGTGCTATCGGGGAGGGAGAGTTCTTC.

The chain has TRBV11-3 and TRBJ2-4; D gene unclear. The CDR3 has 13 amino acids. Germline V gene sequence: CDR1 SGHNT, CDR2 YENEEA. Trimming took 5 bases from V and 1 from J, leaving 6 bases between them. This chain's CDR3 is CASSVSAKNIQYF. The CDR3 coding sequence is TGTGCCAGCAGCGTCTCGGCCAAAAACATTCAGTACTTC.

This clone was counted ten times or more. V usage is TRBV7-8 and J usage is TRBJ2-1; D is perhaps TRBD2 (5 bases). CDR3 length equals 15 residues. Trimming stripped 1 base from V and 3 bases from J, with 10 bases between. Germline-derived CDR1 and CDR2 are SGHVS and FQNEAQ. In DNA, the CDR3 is TGTGCCAGCAGCTTAGGTCCGGGAAACTACAATGAGCAGTTCTTC. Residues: CASSLGPGNYNEQFF.

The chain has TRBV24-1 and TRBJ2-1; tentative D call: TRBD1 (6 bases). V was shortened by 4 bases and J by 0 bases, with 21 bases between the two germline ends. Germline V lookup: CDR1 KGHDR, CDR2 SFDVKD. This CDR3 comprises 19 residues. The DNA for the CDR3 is TGTGCCACCAGTGAACCCCCCGGGACACCTGCCAGCTCCTACAATGAGCAGTTCTTC. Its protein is CATSEPPGTPASSYNEQFF.

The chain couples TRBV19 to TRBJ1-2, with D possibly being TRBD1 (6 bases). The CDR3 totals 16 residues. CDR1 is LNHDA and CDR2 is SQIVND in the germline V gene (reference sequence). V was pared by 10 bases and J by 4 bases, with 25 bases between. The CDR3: CATYSGPDRVRYGYTF. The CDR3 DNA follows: TGTGCCACTTATTCTGGTCCGGACAGAGTCCGCTATGGCTACACCTTC.

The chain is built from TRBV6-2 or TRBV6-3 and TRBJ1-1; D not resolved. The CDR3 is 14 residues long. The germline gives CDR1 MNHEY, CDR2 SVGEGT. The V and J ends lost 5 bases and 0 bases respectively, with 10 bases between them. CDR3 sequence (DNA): TGTGCCAGCAGTGTCGGCAGGATGAACACTGAAGCTTTCTTT. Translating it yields CASSVGRMNTEAFF.

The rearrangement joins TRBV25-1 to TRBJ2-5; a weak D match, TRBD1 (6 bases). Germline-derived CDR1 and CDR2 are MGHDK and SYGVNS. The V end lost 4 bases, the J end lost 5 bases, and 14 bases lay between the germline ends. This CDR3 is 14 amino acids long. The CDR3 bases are TGTGCCAGCAGTGGTAGTACAGGGCGCGAGACCCAGTACTTC. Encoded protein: CASSGSTGRETQYF.

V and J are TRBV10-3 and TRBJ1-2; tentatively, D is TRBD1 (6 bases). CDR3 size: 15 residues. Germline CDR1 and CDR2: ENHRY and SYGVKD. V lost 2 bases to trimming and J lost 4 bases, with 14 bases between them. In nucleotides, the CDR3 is TGTGCCATCAGTGAGGGGGGGGCCCATCCCTATGGCTACACCTTC. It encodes CAISEGGAHPYGYTF.

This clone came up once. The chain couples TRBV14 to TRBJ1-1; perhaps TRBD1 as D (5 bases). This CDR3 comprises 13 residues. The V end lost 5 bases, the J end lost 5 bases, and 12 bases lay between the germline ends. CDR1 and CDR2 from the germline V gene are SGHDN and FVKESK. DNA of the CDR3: TGTGCCAGCAGCGTTCAGGGAGGAACTGAAGCTTTCTTT. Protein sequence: CASSVQGGTEAFF. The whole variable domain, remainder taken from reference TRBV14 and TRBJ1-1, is EAGVTQFPSHSVIEKGQTVTLRCDPISGHDNLYWYRRVMGKEIKFLLHFVKESKQDESGMPNNRFLAERTGGTYSTLKVQPAELEDSGVYFCASSVQGGTEAFFGQGTRLTVV.

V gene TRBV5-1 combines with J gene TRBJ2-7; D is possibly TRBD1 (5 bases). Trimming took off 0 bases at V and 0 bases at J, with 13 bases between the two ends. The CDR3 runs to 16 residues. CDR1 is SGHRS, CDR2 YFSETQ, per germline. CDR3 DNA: TGCGCCAGCAGCTTGGGTGGGGCTGTGAGCTCCTACGAGCAGTACTTC. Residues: CASSLGGAVSSYEQYF.

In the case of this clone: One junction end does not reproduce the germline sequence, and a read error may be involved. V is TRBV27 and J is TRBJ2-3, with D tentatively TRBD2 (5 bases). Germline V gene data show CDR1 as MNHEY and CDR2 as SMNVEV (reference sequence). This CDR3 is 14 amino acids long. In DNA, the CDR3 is TGTGCCACCAGTGGCGGGCATAGCACAGATACGCAGTATTTT. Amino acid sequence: CATSGGHSTDTQYF.

Here the CDR3 reads CASSLEQGAYEQYF. CDR3 bases: TGTGCCAGCAGCTTGGAGCAGGGGGCCTACGAGCAGTACTTC. This rearrangement joins TRBV5-6 to TRBJ2-7; TRBD1 aligns across 7 bases. Germline CDR1 and CDR2: SGHDT and YYEEEE. The CDR3 consists of 14 residues. V was pared by 0 bases and J by 2 bases, with 2 bases of the junction left unmatched.

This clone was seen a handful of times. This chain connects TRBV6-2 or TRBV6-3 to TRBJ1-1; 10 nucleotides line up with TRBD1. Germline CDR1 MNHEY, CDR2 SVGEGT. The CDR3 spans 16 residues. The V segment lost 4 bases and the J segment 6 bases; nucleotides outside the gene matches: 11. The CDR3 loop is CASSSVTGGAFPEAFF. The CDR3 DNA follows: TGTGCCAGCAGTTCAGTGACAGGGGGCGCTTTTCCTGAAGCTTTCTTT.

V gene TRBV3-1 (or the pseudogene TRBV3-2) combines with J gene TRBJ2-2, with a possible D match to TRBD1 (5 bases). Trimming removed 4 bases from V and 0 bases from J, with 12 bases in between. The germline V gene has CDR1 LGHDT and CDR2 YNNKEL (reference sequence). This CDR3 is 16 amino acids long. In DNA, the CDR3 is TGTGCCAGCAGCCTCCACTCGACAGCGAACACCGGGGAGCTGTTTTTT. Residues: CASSLHSTANTGELFF.

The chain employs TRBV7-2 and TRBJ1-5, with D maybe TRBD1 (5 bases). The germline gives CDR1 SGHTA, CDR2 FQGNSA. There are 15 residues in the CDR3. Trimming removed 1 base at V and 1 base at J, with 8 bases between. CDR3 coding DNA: TGTGCCAGCAGCTTAGTGGGGGGAAGCAATCAGCCCCAGCATTTT. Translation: CASSLVGGSNQPQHF.

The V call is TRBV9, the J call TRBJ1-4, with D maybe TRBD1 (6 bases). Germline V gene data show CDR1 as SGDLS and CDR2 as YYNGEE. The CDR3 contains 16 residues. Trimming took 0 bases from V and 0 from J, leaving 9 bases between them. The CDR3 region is CASSVGEGATNEKLFF. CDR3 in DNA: TGTGCCAGCAGCGTAGGGGAGGGGGCAACTAATGAAAAACTGTTTTTT.

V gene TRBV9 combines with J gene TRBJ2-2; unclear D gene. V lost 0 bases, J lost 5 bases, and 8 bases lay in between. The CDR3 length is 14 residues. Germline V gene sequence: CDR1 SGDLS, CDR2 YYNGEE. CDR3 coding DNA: TGTGCCAGCAGCGTAGTTAGTCTGACCGGGGAGCTGTTTTTT. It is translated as CASSVVSLTGELFF.

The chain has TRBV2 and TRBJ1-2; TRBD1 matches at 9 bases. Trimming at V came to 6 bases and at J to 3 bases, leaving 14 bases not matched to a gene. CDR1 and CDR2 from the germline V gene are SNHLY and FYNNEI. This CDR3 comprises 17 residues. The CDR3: CASSLGGGTGSDYGYTF. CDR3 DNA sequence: TGTGCCAGCAGCCTAGGGGGGGGGACAGGGTCCGACTATGGCTACACCTTC.